Following are 9 T cell receptor beta chains from one sample sequenced in a study of blood T cell repertoires in COVID-19. Clones were read by immunoSEQ multiplex PCR, and TCRdb kept only the in-frame ones, dropping some. The profile covers some 240,000 clones, with 88% appearing a single time and over 3% taken by the ten largest. Sequencing was performed on PBMCs or T cells enriched from blood (not recorded which). These receptors were taken from a woman aged 35 to 49 who had been exposed to COVID-19.

The chain has TRBV6-5 and TRBJ1-1; TRBD1 might be the D (6 bases). Trimming took off 11 bases at V and 1 base at J, with 20 bases between the two ends. The germline gives CDR1 MNHEY, CDR2 SVGAGI. CDR3 length: 15 amino acids. CDR3 region: CAVLLGGHQNTEAFF. The CDR3, as DNA: TGTGCCGTTCTCCTAGGGGGACATCAGAACACTGAAGCTTTCTTT.

V is TRBV29-1 and J is TRBJ1-2; D is ambiguous. CDR1 is SQVTM and CDR2 is ANQGSEA in the germline V gene. The CDR3 consists of 11 residues. Between the trimmed V and J ends, which lost 7 bases and 1 base, there was a span of 7 bases. The CDR3 DNA reads as TGCAGCGGGCAGTTTAACTATGGCTACACCTTC. This gives the protein CSGQFNYGYTF. Based on the CDR3 plus reference TRBV29-1 and TRBJ1-2, the full variable domain is SAVISQKPSRDICQRGTSLTIQCQVDSQVTMMFWYRQQPGQSLTLIATANQGSEATYESGFVIDKFPISRPNLTFSTLTVSNMSPEDSSIYLCSGQFNYGYTFGSGTRLTVV.

The chain recombines TRBV12-5 with TRBJ1-2; D unclear. The CDR3 totals 13 residues. Trimming removed 1 base at V and 4 bases at J, with 7 bases between. Germline CDR1 reads LGHNT; CDR2 reads FRNRAP. The CDR3 DNA reads TGTGCTAGTGGTTTGGGGACTCCCTATGGCTACACCTTC. Translation gives CASGLGTPYGYTF. The variable domain in full, completed from reference TRBV12-5 and TRBJ1-2, reads DARVTQTPRHKVTEMGQEVTMRCQPILGHNTVFWYRQTMMQGLELLAYFRNRAPLDDSGMPKDRFSAEMPDATLATLKIQPSEPRDSAVYFCASGLGTPYGYTFGSGTRLTVV.

In regard to this clone: This specimen includes other DNA sequences encoding the same CDR3. The chain is built from TRBV4-3 and TRBJ2-3, with 9 bases fitting TRBD1. This CDR3 contains 16 residues. V was clipped by 0 bases and J by 1 base; unmatched bases: 2. Germline CDR1 reads LGHNA; CDR2 reads YSLEER. The CDR3 coding sequence is TGCGCCAGCAGCCAAGAAAGGACAGGGGGCACAGATACGCAGTATTTT. Protein product: CASSQERTGGTDTQYF.

The rearrangement uses TRBV11-2 and TRBJ1-2; 8 bases align to TRBD1. With V trimmed by 1 base and J by 6 bases, 7 bases remained unmatched. CDR3 size: 15 residues. Germline V lookup: CDR1 SGHAT, CDR2 FQNNGV. CDR3 sequence: CASSLAPGGSDGYTF. Here the CDR3 DNA reads TGTGCCAGCAGCTTAGCTCCAGGGGGCTCGGATGGCTACACCTTC.

This clone appeared a few times. The chain couples TRBV7-8 to TRBJ2-5, with a tentative D call TRBD2 (5 bases). The CDR3 extends over 12 amino acids. The germline V gene has CDR1 SGHVS and CDR2 FQNEAQ. V was shortened by 3 bases and J by 3 bases, with 5 bases between the two germline ends. This CDR3 is CASSFGEETQYF. In DNA form, the CDR3 reads TGTGCCAGCAGCTTCGGGGAAGAGACCCAGTACTTC.

V gene TRBV19 combines with J gene TRBJ2-2, with TRBD1 matching over 8 bases. Germline V gene lookup returns CDR1 LNHDA and CDR2 SQIVND (reference sequence). This CDR3 has 18 amino acids. The V gene end was trimmed by 0 bases and the J gene end by 2 bases; junction bases not matched to a gene: 8. The CDR3: CASSIDGQGGTNTGELFF. CDR3 in DNA: TGTGCCAGTAGTATAGACGGACAGGGTGGAACCAACACCGGGGAGCTGTTTTTT.

V and J are TRBV11-2 and TRBJ1-6; D not resolved. CDR1 is SGHAT and CDR2 is FQNNGV in the germline V gene. V dropped 0 bases and J dropped 5 bases, with 5 bases sitting between them. The CDR3 extends over 14 amino acids. The CDR3 DNA sequence: TGTGCCAGCAGCTTAGACCCTAATAATTCACCCCTCCACTTT. It codes for CASSLDPNNSPLHF.

CDR3 DNA sequence: TGTGCCAGTAGTAAGGACAGGGCCCACTACAATGAGCAGTTCTTC. Translating it yields CASSKDRAHYNEQFF. This chain links TRBV19 with TRBJ2-1; 8 positions agree with TRBD1. The CDR3 sequence is 15 residues long. Germline-derived CDR1 and CDR2 are LNHDA and SQIVND (reference sequence). Losses at the gene ends were 4 bases for V and 3 bases for J; bases not matched to a gene: 5.